The T cell receptor beta chain under discussion was sequenced for a study of multiple sclerosis patients with progressive multifocal leukoencephalopathy. This clone turned up a few times. Its antigen is as yet unknown. Study-wide points: Lower normalized Shannon entropy suggested reduced TRB diversity in most PML patients.

Clones were sequenced by immunoSEQ multiplex PCR, and TCRdb holds only the in-frame ones, with some missing. The sample holds more than 30,000 clones; 87% are singletons and the top ten take under 6%. Germline V lookup: CDR1 MGHRA, CDR2 YSYEKL. Trimming left V 1 base short and J 3 bases short, with 10 bases between. The CDR3 contains 14 residues. Sample time point: time of PML onset. Prior interferon beta treatment was universal, and the PML patients were all female. The sequencing here drew on PBMCs, taken from a patient treated with natalizumab. The sequence was collected from a woman in her thirties or forties with progressive multifocal leukoencephalopathy. The chain is built from TRBV4-1 and TRBJ2-7, with a weak D call TRBD1 (6 bases). CDR3 nucleotide sequence: TGCGCCAGCAGCCAAGGACAACAGGGCTACGAGCAGTACTTC. Translation: CASSQGQQGYEQYF.